A selection of T cell receptor beta chains follows, all from one sample in a study of OX40 agonist ivuxolimab in advanced cancers. TCRdb's copy holds only in-frame clones and misses some; the assay was immunoSEQ multiplex PCR. The table records 90,000 to 100,000 clones, about 88% of them present only once. This specimen consisted of CD4+ or CD8+ T cells sorted from blood, obtained in a trial of the OX40 agonist ivuxolimab. The receptor set was obtained from an adult with an advanced solid tumor such as melanoma, head and neck, liver or kidney cancer. CDR3s include the opening cysteine and the closing phenylalanine or tryptophan. Fields, in order: clone size, J gene, V gene, D gene, CDR3 DNA, CDR3 protein. A D gene is named only where the DNA matches it firmly. Only some rows state a clone size, as once, few, many or a class for expanded clones.

abundance: .; j_gene: TRBJ2-2; v_gene: TRBV27; d_gene: TRBD1; CDR3nt: TGTGCCAGCAGTTTGAAAGACAGGGTCGGGGAGCTGTTTTTT; CDR3aa: CASSLKDRVGELFF
abundance: .; j_gene: TRBJ1-2; v_gene: TRBV30; d_gene: .; CDR3nt: TGTGCCTGGAGCGACGGCCAGATCGGCTACACCTTC; CDR3aa: CAWSDGQIGYTF
abundance: .; j_gene: TRBJ2-5; v_gene: TRBV5-1; d_gene: .; CDR3nt: TGCGCCAGCCGCCCACCCGGGAGCTTATCGGCCCAGTACTTC; CDR3aa: CASRPPGSLSAQYF
abundance: .; j_gene: TRBJ1-1; v_gene: TRBV5-1; d_gene: .; CDR3nt: TGCGCCAGCAGCTTGGCAGTCGTTACCAATAGCGAAGCTTTCTTT; CDR3aa: CASSLAVVTNSEAFF
abundance: .; j_gene: TRBJ2-2; v_gene: TRBV7-9; d_gene: .; CDR3nt: TGTGCCAGCGTTAGCGGTTACACCGGGGAGCTGTTTTTT; CDR3aa: CASVSGYTGELFF
abundance: .; j_gene: TRBJ2-1; v_gene: TRBV6-6; d_gene: TRBD1; CDR3nt: TGTGCCAGCAGTTTTCTGACAGGGTCTAATGAGCAGTTCTTC; CDR3aa: CASSFLTGSNEQFF
abundance: .; j_gene: TRBJ1-1; v_gene: TRBV27; d_gene: TRBD1; CDR3nt: TGTGCCAGCAGTTCAGGACAGGGGAACACTGAAGCTTTCTTT; CDR3aa: CASSSGQGNTEAFF
abundance: .; j_gene: TRBJ1-1; v_gene: TRBV28; d_gene: .; CDR3nt: TGTGCCAGCAGCCTACCGGGACTTGAAGCTTTCTTT; CDR3aa: CASSLPGLEAFF
abundance: once; j_gene: TRBJ2-7; v_gene: TRBV7-8; d_gene: TRBD1; CDR3nt: TGTGCCAGCAGCTCCGTGGGACAGGGCGAGCAGTACTTC; CDR3aa: CASSSVGQGEQYF
abundance: .; j_gene: TRBJ2-1; v_gene: TRBV18; d_gene: .; CDR3nt: TGTGCCAGCTCACCAACGTTGGGGAATGAGCAGTTCTTC; CDR3aa: CASSPTLGNEQFF
abundance: .; j_gene: TRBJ1-4; v_gene: TRBV6-1; d_gene: .; CDR3nt: TGTGCCAGCAGTGAATCGGGACTACTCAAACTGTTTTTT; CDR3aa: CASSESGLLKLFF